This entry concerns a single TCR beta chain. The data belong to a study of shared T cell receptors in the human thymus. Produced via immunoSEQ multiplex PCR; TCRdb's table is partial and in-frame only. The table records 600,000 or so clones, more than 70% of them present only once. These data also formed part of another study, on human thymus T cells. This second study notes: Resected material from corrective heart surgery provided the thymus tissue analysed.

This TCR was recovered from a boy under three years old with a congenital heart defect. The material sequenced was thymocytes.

The CDR3 loop is CASSQGALLNQPQHF. The CDR3 DNA reads TGCGCCAGCAGCCAAGGGGCCCTGCTTAATCAGCCCCAGCATTTT. The rearrangement uses TRBV4-1 and TRBJ1-5; D is uncertain. The CDR3 extends over 15 amino acids. V lost 1 base to trimming and J lost 4 bases, with 11 bases between them. Germline assignment: CDR1 MGHRA and CDR2 YSYEKL.